The following is a TCR beta chain sequence with its context. Its target is unknown. V lost 5 bases to trimming and J lost 0 bases, with 5 bases between them. The CDR3 is 12 residues long. Germline lookup yields CDR1 SGHRS and CDR2 YFSETQ. cDNA libraries of TCR beta carried unique molecular identifiers. MiXCR was run by TCRdb on the PCR reads, yielding one entry per CDR3 protein. Seen here are hundreds of thousands of distinct CDR3 sequences, approximately 59% observed once, and the top ten hold about 10%. The data were taken from a study of post-analysis software for immune sequencing data. General observations from the study: When patients were compared with controls, a handful of TRBV segments were more frequent, TRBV5-6, TRBV5-1 and TRBV20-1 among them. Under F measure analysis, samples from one preparation batch co-clustered strongly.

Sample: blood. The clonotype comes from a girl aged 2-10 years with multiple sclerosis. This rearrangement joins TRBV5-1 to TRBJ1-2; D is unresolved. CDR3 DNA: TGCGCCAGCAGGAATACTAACTATGGCTACACCTTC. Its translation is CASRNTNYGYTF.